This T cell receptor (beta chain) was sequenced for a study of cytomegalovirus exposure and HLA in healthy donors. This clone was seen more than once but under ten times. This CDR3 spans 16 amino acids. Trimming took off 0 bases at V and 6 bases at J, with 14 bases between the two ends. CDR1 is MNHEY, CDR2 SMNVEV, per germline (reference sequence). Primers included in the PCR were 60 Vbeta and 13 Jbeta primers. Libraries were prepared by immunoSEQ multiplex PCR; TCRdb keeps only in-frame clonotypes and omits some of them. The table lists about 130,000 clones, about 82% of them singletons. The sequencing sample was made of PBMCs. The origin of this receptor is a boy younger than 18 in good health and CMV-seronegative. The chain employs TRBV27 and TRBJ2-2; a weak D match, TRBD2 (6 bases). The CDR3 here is CASSLSRPGVAGELFF. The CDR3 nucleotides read TGTGCCAGCAGTTTATCGAGGCCGGGGGTGGCCGGGGAGCTGTTTTTT.